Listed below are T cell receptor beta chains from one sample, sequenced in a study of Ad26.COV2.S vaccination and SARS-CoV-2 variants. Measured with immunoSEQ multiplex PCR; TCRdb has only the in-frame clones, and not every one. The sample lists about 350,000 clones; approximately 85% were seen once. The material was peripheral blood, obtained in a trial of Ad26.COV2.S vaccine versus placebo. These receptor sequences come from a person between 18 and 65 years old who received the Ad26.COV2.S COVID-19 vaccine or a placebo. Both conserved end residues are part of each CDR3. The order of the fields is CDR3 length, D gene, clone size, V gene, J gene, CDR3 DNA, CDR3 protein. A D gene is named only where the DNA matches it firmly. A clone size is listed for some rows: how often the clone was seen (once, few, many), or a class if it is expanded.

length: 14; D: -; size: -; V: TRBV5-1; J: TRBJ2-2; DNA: TGCGCCAGCACCATAAACATCCTTACCGGGGAGCTGTTTTTT; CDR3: CASTINILTGELFF
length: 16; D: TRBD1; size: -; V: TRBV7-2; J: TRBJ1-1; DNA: TGTGCCAGCAGCCGTACCTGGGGACAGGGTAGTCCTGAAGCTTTCTTT; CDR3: CASSRTWGQGSPEAFF
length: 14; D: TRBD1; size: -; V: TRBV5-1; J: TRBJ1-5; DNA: TGCGCCAGCAGCATGGGACAGGGTGGACAGCCCCAGCATTTT; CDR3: CASSMGQGGQPQHF
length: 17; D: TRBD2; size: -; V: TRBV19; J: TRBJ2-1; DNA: TGTGCCAGTAGTATAGCGGGGGGTCAAAGCTCCTACAATGAGCAGTTCTTC; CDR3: CASSIAGGQSSYNEQFF
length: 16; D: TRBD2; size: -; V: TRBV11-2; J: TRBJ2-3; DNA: TGTGCCAGCAGCTTAAGCGGGGGGCCACGCACAGATACGCAGTATTTT; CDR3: CASSLSGGPRTDTQYF
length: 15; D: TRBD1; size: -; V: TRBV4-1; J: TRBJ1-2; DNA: TGCGCCAGCAGCCAACAACAGGGGGCGGACTATGGCTACACCTTC; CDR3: CASSQQQGADYGYTF
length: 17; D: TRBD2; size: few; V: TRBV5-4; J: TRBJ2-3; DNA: TGTGCCAGCAGCTACGGGACTAGCGGGAGGGTTACAGATACGCAGTATTTT; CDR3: CASSYGTSGRVTDTQYF
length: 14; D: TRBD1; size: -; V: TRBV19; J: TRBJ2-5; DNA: TGTGCCAGTAGTATGCAGGGGGCTTGGGAGACCCAGTACTTC; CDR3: CASSMQGAWETQYF
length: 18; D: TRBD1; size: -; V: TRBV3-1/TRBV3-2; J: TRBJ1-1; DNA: TGTGCCAGCCAGCCAATTAGAGGGACAGGGGCCCGGAACACTGAAGCTTTCTTT; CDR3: CASQPIRGTGARNTEAFF
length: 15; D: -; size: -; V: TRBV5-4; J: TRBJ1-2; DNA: TGTGCCAGCAGCTTGGGTCGTTCAGGGGCCTATGGCTACACCTTC; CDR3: CASSLGRSGAYGYTF